This passage covers 4 T cell receptor beta chains from one sample sequenced in a study of blood T cell repertoires in COVID-19. Assay: immunoSEQ multiplex PCR; the TCRdb copy retains only in-frame clones and omits some. The table has about 240,000 clones, roughly 87% seen once. Sequencing used peripheral blood. The receptors were gathered from a man in his sixties who had recovered from COVID-19.

The chain has TRBV18 and TRBJ1-4; 7 bases fit TRBD1. CDR3 length: 14 amino acids. The V segment lost 2 bases and the J segment 7 bases; nucleotides outside the gene matches: 4. Germline CDR1 and CDR2: KGHSH and LQKENI. DNA of the CDR3: TGTGCCAGCTCACCAGCCAGGGGGGTTGAAAAACTGTTTTTT. This encodes CASSPARGVEKLFF.

This chain uses TRBV2 with TRBJ2-3, with 8 bases that match TRBD1. Germline values: CDR1 SNHLY, CDR2 FYNNEI. V lost 5 bases, J lost 6 bases, and 7 bases stayed unmatched. This CDR3 contains 14 residues. The CDR3 nucleotides are TGTGCCAGCAGTCAGAGACAGGGGACGGATACGCAGTATTTT. Its protein product is CASSQRQGTDTQYF.

V and J are TRBV5-6 and TRBJ2-1; 8 bases match TRBD2. CDR3 size: 16 residues. V lost 4 bases, J lost 0 bases, and 6 bases stayed unmatched. In germline, CDR1 is SGHDT, CDR2 YYEEEE. Written as DNA, the CDR3 is TGTGCCAGCAGCCCCACCGGGACTAGCTCCTACAATGAGCAGTTCTTC. Amino acids: CASSPTGTSSYNEQFF.

The chain carries TRBV6-5 and TRBJ1-5; 7 nucleotides match TRBD1. The junction had 12 bases not matched to a gene; V was cut back by 8 bases and J by 5 bases. The CDR3 length is 15 residues. Germline assignment: CDR1 MNHEY and CDR2 SVGAGI. The CDR3 bases are TGTGCCAGCCTACTTCAGGGGGACAGATATCAGCCCCAGCATTTT. Translated: CASLLQGDRYQPQHF.